These T cell receptor beta chains were read from a single sample in a study of shared clonotypes between healthy human individuals. Profiling relied on immunoSEQ multiplex PCR, and the TCRdb table lists in-frame clones only, not all of them. The data contain more than 2 million clones, nearly 97% of them singletons. The sequencing sample was made of naive CD4+ T cells sorted from blood. The receptor set was obtained from a man younger than 35 in good health. Each CDR3 is given with its conserved first and last residue. D genes are given only for firm matches. Only some rows state a clone size, as once, few, many or a class for expanded clones.

TRBV7-6,TRBD2,17,-,TRBJ2-1,CASSSLNGLADTMRQFF,TGTGCCAGCAGCTCCCTAAATGGACTAGCGGACACAATGAGGCAGTTCTTC
TRBV25-1,-,14,-,TRBJ1-1,CASSWGLSYTEAFF,TGTGCCAGCAGTTGGGGGCTATCTTACACTGAAGCTTTCTTT
TRBV5-1,TRBD1,14,-,TRBJ2-5,CASSSQTGSETQYF,TGCGCCAGCAGCTCCCAGACAGGGTCGGAGACCCAGTACTTC
TRBV15,TRBD1,17,-,TRBJ2-7,CATGRRDRGGNRVEQYF,TGTGCCACCGGGCGTAGGGACAGGGGAGGCAACCGCGTCGAGCAGTACTTC
TRBV27,-,15,-,TRBJ2-2,CASSLKGVNTGELFF,TGTGCCAGCAGTTTAAAAGGGGTTAACACCGGGGAGCTGTTTTTT
TRBV5-1,TRBD1,13,-,TRBJ2-7,CASSPGQDYEQYF,TGCGCCAGCAGTCCGGGACAGGACTACGAGCAGTACTTC
TRBV10-1,-,15,-,TRBJ2-7,CASSESWSDPYEQYF,TGCGCCAGCAGTGAGTCGTGGTCAGATCCCTACGAGCAGTACTTC
TRBV5-5,-,15,-,TRBJ1-4,CASSLTTPRDEKLFF,TGTGCCAGCAGCTTGACGACCCCAAGGGATGAAAAACTGTTTTTT
TRBV5-4,TRBD2,17,-,TRBJ2-3,CASSSPSSGRSTDTQYF,TGTGCCAGCAGCTCCCCGAGTAGCGGGAGGAGCACAGATACGCAGTATTTT
TRBV2,TRBD2,15,-,TRBJ2-1,CASTSSGGVYNEQFF,TGTGCCAGCACCTCTAGCGGGGGAGTATACAATGAGCAGTTCTTC
TRBV18,TRBD2,16,-,TRBJ2-1,CASSPPGTSGGNEQFF,TGTGCCAGCTCACCCCCTGGGACTAGCGGGGGGAATGAGCAGTTCTTC
TRBV25-1,-,17,-,TRBJ1-3,CASSRTPGKNSGNTIYF,TGTGCCAGCAGCCGTACCCCGGGGAAGAACTCTGGAAACACCATATATTTT
TRBV18,-,13,-,TRBJ1-5,CASSPGDGQPQHF,TGTGCCAGCTCACCCGGAGATGGTCAGCCCCAGCATTTT
TRBV10-3,-,15,-,TRBJ2-2,CAISESSVGTGELFF,TGTGCCATCAGTGAGTCTTCAGTTGGCACCGGGGAGCTGTTTTTT
TRBV6-6,-,12,once,TRBJ1-1,CATSPPNTEAFF,TGTGCCACCTCCCCCCCGAACACTGAAGCTTTCTTT
TRBV6-1,TRBD1,16,-,TRBJ2-7,CASSALSGTGRIAQYF,TGTGCCAGCAGTGCCCTTTCCGGGACAGGTCGAATTGCGCAGTACTTC
TRBV6-1,-,15,-,TRBJ2-7,CASSGGTVGQYEQYF,TGTGCCAGCAGTGGCGGGACAGTGGGCCAGTACGAGCAGTACTTC
TRBV19,-,14,-,TRBJ1-5,CASITVRDNQPQHF,TGTGCCAGTATAACCGTCAGGGACAATCAGCCCCAGCATTTT
TRBV30,-,14,-,TRBJ2-5,CAWSGWGRPGTQYF,TGTGCCTGGAGTGGGTGGGGACGCCCGGGGACCCAGTACTTC
TRBV9,-,12,once,TRBJ2-1,CASSVIGNEQFF,TGTGCCAGCAGCGTAATCGGGAATGAGCAGTTCTTC
TRBV11-3,-,13,-,TRBJ1-1,CASSLEVNTEAFF,TGTGCCAGCAGCTTAGAAGTGAACACTGAAGCTTTCTTT
TRBV28,-,12,-,TRBJ2-5,CASSLVGETQYF,TGTGCCAGCAGTTTAGTGGGTGAGACCCAGTACTTC
TRBV30,TRBD2,17,-,TRBJ2-3,CAWSVRRTSGASDTQYF,TGTGCCTGGAGTGTAAGGAGGACTAGCGGGGCCTCAGATACGCAGTATTTT
TRBV23-1,-,16,-,TRBJ1-3,CASTLHRPQAGNTIYF,TGCGCCAGCACATTACACCGGCCCCAGGCTGGAAACACCATATATTTT
TRBV19,-,14,once,TRBJ2-7,CASSIGDQSYEQYF,TGTGCCAGTAGTATAGGAGACCAATCCTACGAGCAGTACTTC
TRBV6-1,TRBD2,14,-,TRBJ2-5,CASKTSGNQETQYF,TGTGCCAGCAAGACTAGCGGGAACCAAGAGACCCAGTACTTC
TRBV19,-,15,-,TRBJ1-2,CASSMVGGSNYGYTF,TGTGCCAGTAGTATGGTGGGAGGCAGCAACTATGGCTACACCTTC
TRBV19,TRBD1,14,-,TRBJ1-4,CASTNQGASEKLFF,TGTGCCAGTACCAATCAGGGGGCGAGTGAAAAACTGTTTTTT
TRBV10-2,TRBD1,15,-,TRBJ2-4,CASSRTGEAKNIQYF,TGCGCCAGCAGTCGGACAGGGGAGGCCAAAAACATTCAGTACTTC
TRBV7-8,TRBD1,18,-,TRBJ2-7,CASNNLGKGQGRSYEQYF,TGTGCCAGCAACAATTTAGGAAAAGGACAGGGGAGATCCTACGAGCAGTACTTC
TRBV7-2,-,12,-,TRBJ2-1,CASSLVGNEQFF,TGTGCCAGCAGCTTAGTAGGGAATGAGCAGTTCTTC
TRBV7-9,TRBD1,13,-,TRBJ2-1,CASSRGQDNEQFF,TGTGCCAGCAGCCGGGGACAGGACAATGAGCAGTTCTTC
TRBV28,TRBD1,14,once,TRBJ1-5,CATGNGQGSKPQHF,TGTGCCACCGGAAACGGACAGGGAAGCAAGCCCCAGCATTTT
TRBV11-2,-,15,-,TRBJ2-6,CASRYPGRWANVLTF,TGTGCCAGCAGGTATCCGGGACGGTGGGCCAACGTCCTGACTTTC
TRBV28,-,14,-,TRBJ1-4,CASSFGVNRKKLFF,TGTGCCAGCAGTTTCGGTGTGAACAGGAAAAAACTGTTTTTT
TRBV4-3,-,15,-,TRBJ2-1,CASSQEGQTYNEQFF,TGCGCCAGCAGCCAAGAAGGGCAGACCTACAATGAGCAGTTCTTC
TRBV29-1,TRBD1,12,-,TRBJ2-7,CSVPGQGAEQYF,TGCAGCGTCCCGGGACAGGGGGCCGAGCAGTACTTC